This T cell receptor (beta chain) is from a study of blood T cell repertoires in COVID-19. Looking at the study overall: COVID-19 samples from acute and convalescent phases originated in the United States, Italy and Spain.

Generated by immunoSEQ multiplex PCR, the TCRdb table keeps only in-frame clones and is missing some. Of 150,000 to 200,000 clones listed, 70% to 80% were seen once; the top ten hold roughly a sixth. Clinical histories supplied by participants themselves formed the basis of cohort assignment. The CDR3 contains 15 residues. Germline V gene data show CDR1 as MNHEY and CDR2 as SMNVEV (reference sequence). With 3 bases removed from V and 15 bases from J, the gap between germline ends came to 21 bases. The TCR originated in a woman aged 50 to 60 who had recovered from COVID-19. This chain joins TRBV27 and TRBJ1-6; no clear D gene. What was sequenced was PBMCs or T cells enriched from blood (not recorded which). The CDR3 coding sequence is TGTGCCAGCAGTTTGTCCCCCACGGTGGTACCCCTCCTCCACTTT. As protein: CASSLSPTVVPLLHF.